The present T cell receptor beta chain was sequenced within a study of control samples from healthy donors and cancer patients. This CDR3 has 15 residues. The germline V gene encodes CDR1 MDHEN and CDR2 SYDVKM. Losses at the gene ends were 5 bases for V and 3 bases for J; bases not matched to a gene: 6. Some clones are missing from TCRdb's copy, which holds only in-frame ones; the method was immunoSEQ multiplex PCR. The sample shows around 200,000 clones, 91% of them seen only once. Sequencing used blood. V usage is TRBV28 and J usage is TRBJ2-3, with 9 bases that match TRBD1. This clonotype was sampled from a woman in her thirties in good health. CDR3: CASSTRTGATDTQYF. The CDR3 DNA sequence: TGTGCCAGCAGTACACGGACAGGGGCAACAGATACGCAGTATTTT.